This T cell receptor beta chain was recovered during a study of regulatory T cells in long-lasting Graves disease. This clonotype was seen many times. Trimming removed 5 bases at V and 1 base at J, with 14 bases between. Looked up from germline, CDR1 is SGHVS and CDR2 is FQNEAQ. This CDR3 region has 15 residues. Time point specified: newly diagnosed GD, antithyroid drugs for less than 3 months. PBMCs provided the RNA from which the TCR library was made. iRepertoire HTBI primers and Arm-PCR of CDR3 regions built TCR beta libraries. As handled by the study authors: Segment identification across samples yielded 55 to 65 TRBV and some 13 TRBJ segments. A single record per CDR3 protein comes from TCRdb applying MiXCR to the multiplex PCR reads. TCRdb's processing, not the study's, gives the V and J calls here. The data show 350,000 to 450,000 distinct CDR3 sequences, over 15% seen once. This same sample was also taken into another study, of T cells in Graves' hyperthyroidism and ophthalmopathy.

The specimen comprised peripheral blood mononuclear cells (PBMCs), sampled at new diagnosis, from a patient treated with antithyroid drugs. This TCR came from a man in his forties or fifties with Graves disease. The rearrangement links TRBV7-8 to TRBJ1-1, with D perhaps matching TRBD1 (6 bases). CDR3 sequence: CASSPTRGANTEAFF. As DNA, the CDR3 is TGTGCCAGCAGCCCCACGAGGGGGGCGAACACTGAAGCTTTCTTT.